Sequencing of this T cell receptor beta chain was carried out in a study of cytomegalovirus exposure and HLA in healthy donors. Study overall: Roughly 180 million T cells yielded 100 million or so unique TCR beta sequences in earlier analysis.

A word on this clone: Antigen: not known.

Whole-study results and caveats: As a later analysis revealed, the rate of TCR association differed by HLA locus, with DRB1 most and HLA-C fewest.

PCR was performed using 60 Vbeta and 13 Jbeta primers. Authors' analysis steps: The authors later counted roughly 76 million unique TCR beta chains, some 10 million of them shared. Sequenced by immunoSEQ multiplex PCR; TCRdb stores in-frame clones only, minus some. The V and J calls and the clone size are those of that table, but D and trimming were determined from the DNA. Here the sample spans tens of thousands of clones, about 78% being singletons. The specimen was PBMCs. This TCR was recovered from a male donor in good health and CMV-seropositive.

Here the CDR3 reads CASSPISLGDYEQYF. CDR3 sequence (DNA): TGCGCCAGCAGCCCAATAAGCCTGGGCGACTACGAGCAGTACTTC. The chain carries TRBV4-1 and TRBJ2-7; D remains ambiguous. Trimming took off 4 bases at V and 3 bases at J, with 16 bases between the two ends. Per germline, CDR1 MGHRA and CDR2 YSYEKL. This CDR3 is built from 15 residues.